The clone carrying this T cell receptor beta chain turned up a few times. Its antigen is unidentified. The sample is drawn from a study of spatial heterogeneity in lung cancer. The study's findings and limits: As ubiquitous and regional nonsynonymous mutations varied, counts of ubiquitous and regional expanded TCRs tracked them, respectively. Counts that tracked tumor mutation counts were those of expanded intratumoral alpha and beta TCRs.

Time point reported: sample taken at primary tumor resection. Donation came from 70 or so patients with untreated early-stage non-small cell lung cancer. After removal of 4 bases from V and 1 base from J, the junction contained 9 bases not matched to a gene. The CDR3 totals 17 residues. CDR1 is MNHNS and CDR2 is SASEGT in the germline V gene. Using its own MiXCR run on the 5' RACE reads, TCRdb lists one record per CDR3 protein. The sample lists about 13,000 distinct CDR3 sequences; less than 4.5% were seen once. This TCR came from a male donor with early-stage non-small cell lung cancer. Material: lung tumor tissue, obtained at surgery. V is TRBV6-1 and J is TRBJ2-1, with TRBD1 matching 8 bases. The CDR3 sequence: CASSGTGILFSYNEQFF. In DNA form, the CDR3 reads TGTGCCAGCAGTGGGACAGGGATCCTTTTTTCCTACAATGAGCAGTTCTTC.